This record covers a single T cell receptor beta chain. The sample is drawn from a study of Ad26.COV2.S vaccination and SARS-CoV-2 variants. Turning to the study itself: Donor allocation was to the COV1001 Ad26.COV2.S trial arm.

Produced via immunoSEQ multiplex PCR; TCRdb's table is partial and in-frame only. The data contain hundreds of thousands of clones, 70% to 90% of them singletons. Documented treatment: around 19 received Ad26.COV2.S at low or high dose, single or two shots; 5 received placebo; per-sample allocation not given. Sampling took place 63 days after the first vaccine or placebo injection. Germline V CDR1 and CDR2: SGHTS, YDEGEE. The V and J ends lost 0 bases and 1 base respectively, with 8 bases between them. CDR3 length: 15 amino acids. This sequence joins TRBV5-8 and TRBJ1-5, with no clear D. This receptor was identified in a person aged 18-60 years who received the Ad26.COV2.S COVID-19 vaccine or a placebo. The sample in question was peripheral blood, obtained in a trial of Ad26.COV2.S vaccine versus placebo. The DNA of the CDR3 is TGTGCCAGCAGCTTGGGATTGATAAGCAATCAGCCCCAGCATTTT. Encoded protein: CASSLGLISNQPQHF.